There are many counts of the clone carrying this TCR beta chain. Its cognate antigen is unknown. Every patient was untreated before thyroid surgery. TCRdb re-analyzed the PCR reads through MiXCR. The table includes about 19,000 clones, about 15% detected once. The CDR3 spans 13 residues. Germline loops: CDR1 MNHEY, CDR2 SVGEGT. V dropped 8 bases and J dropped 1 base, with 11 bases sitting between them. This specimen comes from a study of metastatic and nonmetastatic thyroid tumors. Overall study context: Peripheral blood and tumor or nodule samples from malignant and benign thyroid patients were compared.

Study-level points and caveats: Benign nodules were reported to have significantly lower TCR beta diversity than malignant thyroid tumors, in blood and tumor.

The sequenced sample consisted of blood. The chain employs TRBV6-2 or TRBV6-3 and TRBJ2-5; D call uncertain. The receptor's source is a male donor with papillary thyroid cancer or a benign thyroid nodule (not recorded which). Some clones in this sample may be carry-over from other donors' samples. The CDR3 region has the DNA TGTGCCAGCTCAAATAGGGCCCAAGAGACCCAGTACTTC. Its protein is CASSNRAQETQYF.